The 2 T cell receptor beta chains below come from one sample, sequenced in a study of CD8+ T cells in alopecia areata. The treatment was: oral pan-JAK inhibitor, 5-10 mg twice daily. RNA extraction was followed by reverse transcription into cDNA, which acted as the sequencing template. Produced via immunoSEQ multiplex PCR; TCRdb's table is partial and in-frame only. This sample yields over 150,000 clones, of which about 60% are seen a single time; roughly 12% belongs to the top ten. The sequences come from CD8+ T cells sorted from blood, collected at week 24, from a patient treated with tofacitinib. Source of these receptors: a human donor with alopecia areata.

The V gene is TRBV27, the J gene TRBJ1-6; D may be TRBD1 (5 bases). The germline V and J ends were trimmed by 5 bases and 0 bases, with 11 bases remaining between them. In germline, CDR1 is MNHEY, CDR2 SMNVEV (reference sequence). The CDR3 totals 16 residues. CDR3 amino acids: CASSLAGGSYNSPLHF. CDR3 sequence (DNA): TGTGCCAGCAGTCTCGCGGGGGGCTCCTATAATTCACCCCTCCACTTT.

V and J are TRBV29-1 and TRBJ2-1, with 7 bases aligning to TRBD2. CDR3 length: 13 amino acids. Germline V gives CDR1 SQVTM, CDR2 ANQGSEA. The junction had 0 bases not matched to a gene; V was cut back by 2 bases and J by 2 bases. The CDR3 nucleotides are TGCAGCGTTGAACTAGCGGCCTACAATGAGCAGTTCTTC. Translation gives CSVELAAYNEQFF.